This T cell receptor (beta chain) was sequenced in a study of T cell responses to AZD1222 COVID-19 vaccine. Study-level points and caveats: Nearly half of spike-specific TCRs reportedly go after variant regions that carry no mutations. Repertoires in all cases were sampled only once the peak T cell response had passed.

Data came from immunoSEQ multiplex PCR; TCRdb stores just in-frame clones and leaves some out. Of 180,000 or so clones listed, approximately 91% are singletons. This clone was detected once. Its target is not known. V lost 6 bases and J lost 11, with 16 bases in between. Germline V gene data show CDR1 as MNHEY and CDR2 as SVGAGI. The CDR3 contains 12 residues. The origin of this receptor is an adult who received the AZD1222 COVID-19 vaccine. The input for sequencing was peripheral blood, taken 28 days after the second AZD1222 dose. V is TRBV6-5 and J is TRBJ1-1; D is uncertain. In DNA form, the CDR3 reads TGTGCCAGCAGCCAGAACGGGGTGGCCGCTTTCTTT. Its protein product is CASSQNGVAAFF.